Detailed here is one T cell receptor (beta chain). What antigen it recognizes has not been identified. One base away there is no much larger clone; base qualities are not given. This entry is derived from a study of cytomegalovirus exposure and HLA in healthy donors (dated by TCRdb to about 2017). Notes on the research overall: An earlier analysis of several hundred of the donors reported 250 to 300 Gb of sequence data and 100 million to 140 million unique TCR beta sequences from 150 million to 200 million T cells. About 300 gigabases of sequencing data and approximately 80 million unique TCR sequences were included in an early release covering 550 to 800 HLA-typed donors. Of the 398 genotyped donors, over 65% fell in the genetic ancestry cluster associated with self-reported Caucasian donors. The study was designed to test whether signatures of past pathogen exposure could be identified by cataloging public T cell receptors. The T cell repertoires of several hundred subjects were profiled by immunosequencing and related to cytomegalovirus serostatus. A separate validation cohort of over 95 different subjects was used in addition to the roughly 700-subject first cohort. High-throughput TCR immunosequencing, statistical association of individual TCRs with disease status, and machine learning were combined to predict cytomegalovirus infection status. To study patterns of TCR occurrence, a later analysis re-analyzed previously published TCR beta repertoires from several hundred donors and added high-resolution HLA genotyping. In the later analysis, no new phenotypic data were used to find candidate immune exposures; instead, reliance was placed on TCR beta sequences and their occurrence across donors. In an earlier analysis of 550 to 700 of the donors, high-throughput TCR beta sequencing was used to judge whether each TCR beta V gene segment behaved as functional or pseudogenic. Donor age, sex, ethnicity and CMV serostatus were compiled alongside the repertoire data. A later genetic analysis used genome-wide SNP genotypes for about 65% of the roughly 670 donors, treating that subset as a discovery cohort. All discovery cohort repertoires had been generated on a single sequencing platform. Class I and class II HLA loci were covered by the typing at four-digit resolution. Typing coverage differed by locus: A, B, C, DRB1 and DQB1 were typed in about 629-640 donors, DQA1 in 522, DPA1 in approximately 600, and DPB1 in about 450. Four to six DR-DQ haplotypes were handled as single units for association and clustering, since linkage in the cohort was strong. Among 300 to 450 genotyped donors of the cohort, an average of approximately 230,000 unique TCR beta nucleotide sequences were sequenced per donor, around 20% of them non-productive.

Library preparation was by the immunoSEQ multiplex PCR assay. The multiplex PCR relied on a mix of 60 forward primers for TCR Vbeta segments and 13 reverse primers for TCR Jbeta segments. The CDR3 region of rearranged TCR beta genes was amplified from genomic DNA by a multiplex PCR assay. The amplified TCR beta libraries were sequenced on the Illumina HiSeq System as 87-base-pair reads. Per the original workflow: A later analysis counted tens of millions of unique TCR beta chains across the 550 to 800 repertoires, and roughly 10 million of these chains were shared by at least two donors. Raw reads were error-corrected and collapsed into unique sequences with a nearest-neighbor algorithm that merged closely related sequences to remove PCR and sequencing errors. Alignment of CDR3 sequences to IMGT reference sequences was used to assign V, D and J gene segments. Each retained sequence needed at least a six-nucleotide match to both a V gene segment and a J gene segment. A rearrangement counted as productive if the CDR3 had no stop codons and remained in frame with V and J, and every other rearrangement counted as non-productive. CDR3 was defined by IMGT convention, running from the second conserved V-encoded cysteine to the conserved J-encoded phenylalanine. Sequences without an unambiguous match to a single V gene segment were excluded from the earlier analysis of 500 to 700 of the donors. In an earlier analysis of approximately 590 of the donors, a V segment was called functional when productive rearrangements were above 56.7%, and segregating when the standard deviation between donors exceeded 5%. To diagnose cytomegalovirus status from the catalog of TCR beta chain sequences, a statistical classification framework was built. In a later analysis, TCR nucleotide sequences were compared against IMGT/GENE-DB human TR gene sequences so that V and J genes could be assigned. In a later analysis, CDR3 sequences and most-parsimonious VDJ recombination scenarios were assigned using the TCRdist pipeline. In a later analysis, every TCR beta chain was defined by the combination of its CDR3 amino acid sequence and its V-gene family, and reads without a unique V-gene family were dropped. To address suspected cross-contamination and a sequencing artifact, a later analysis removed a few hundred highly shared, low-generation-probability nucleotide sequences. A later analysis calculated a clonal expansion index for each public chain from normalized within-repertoire ranks of inferred template counts. Generation probabilities in a later analysis came from a VDJ recombination model fitted to out-of-frame rearrangements, and those results were checked against IGoR. Hypergeometric tests were used in a later analysis to score TCR-TCR, TCR-HLA and TCR-CMV co-occurrence, with a repertoire-size bias correction applied to the TCR pairs. In a later analysis, false discovery rates were estimated by permuting HLA or CMV assignments 20 times. A later analysis grouped co-occurring TCRs with DBSCAN, adding TCRdist sequence similarity when clustering within HLA-allele-positive subsets. For co-occurrence clustering, repertoires with fewer than 30,000 or more than 120,000 public chains were excluded, along with roughly 5 repertoires with anomalous nucleotide sharing. In its TCRdb copy, this immuneACCESS table keeps in-frame sequences only and misses some clones. Where compared with another copy, unresolved V genes explain less than half of these, and the others have no known cause. D and trimming come from the DNA, and the V and J calls and clone size come from that table. The sample table shows some 150,000 clones, and under 80% are seen once. Over 2.5% of the sample rests with the top ten.

Trimming takes 3 bases off V and 1 base off J; junction bases not matched to a gene: 4. CDR1 and CDR2, looked up from the germline V gene, are SGDLS and YYNGEE. The cysteine opens and the phenylalanine closes a CDR3 of 15 amino acids. Only the CDR3 DNA stays, 45 bases, in frame from base 1. In total, roughly 670 healthy bone marrow donors made up the cohort. Cohort members were all nominally healthy when sampled, although unrecorded immune exposures were likely present. The donor was CMV seronegative and was included in the group of a few hundred seronegative cohort members. Every donor gave a peripheral blood sample, and the peripheral blood mononuclear cells from that sample were used for TCR beta sequencing. Genomic DNA was extracted from the blood cell samples with the Qiagen DNeasy Blood Extraction Kit. Broad study findings and their caveats: A later analysis associated 15,000 to 20,000 TCR beta sequences with specific HLA alleles at a false discovery rate of 0.05. In a later analysis, TCR association rates were found to vary across HLA loci, with the most associated TCRs seen for DRB1 alleles and the fewest for HLA-C alleles. Most TCR sequences were seen in very few donors, while some public TCRs were found in many individuals. When HLA alleles, especially DR and DQ, strongly co-occurred, TCR associations were difficult to assign to individual alleles. The classifier was reported to diagnose cytomegalovirus status with high specificity and sensitivity in both the original and validation cohorts. Over 15 rarely observed V segments, including chromosome 9 orphons, were excluded from the earlier analysis of some 590 of the donors because counts were too low. According to the authors, the approach could potentially be generalized to other disease states and immunological phenotypes. According to a later genetic analysis, donors in an Asian-associated ancestry cluster had fewer N-insertions in productive TCRs than the approximately 650-donor mean. According to a later analysis, most CMV-associated TCR beta chains appeared to be HLA-restricted, and the HLA associations seemed to be driven largely by CMV exposure. Because HLA typing was missing for some donors at each locus, association tests included only the typed subset. The only immune exposure information available for the cohort was CMV serostatus. Linkage disequilibrium might explain the correlated functional status among segregating V segments, but an unknown experimental factor could not be ruled out. Several of the top co-occurrence clusters appeared to be linked to parvovirus B19, influenza, CMV and Epstein-Barr virus, according to a later analysis. In a later genetic analysis, a missense DCLRE1C variant was associated with V-gene and J-gene trimming of TCR beta chains, and the association was replicated in an independent cohort. A cluster of highly shared sequence variants was judged likely to be a technical artifact of the sequencing pipeline. A total of fewer than 200 TCR beta chains were listed by the study as associated with cytomegalovirus. Sequencing depth was assumed to be roughly uniform across donors in the presence/absence analyses, though that assumption may not hold. In a later analysis, HLA-associated TCR beta chains were found to be more clonally expanded and to have lower generation probabilities than equally common non-associated chains. Only TCR beta chains were sequenced in this cohort, and the absence of alpha or paired-chain data limited detectable features. Because the 87-base-pair reads could not distinguish some IMGT-functional V segments, including TRBV6-2 and TRBV6-3, those segments were excluded. A further reported finding was that TCR beta sequences accurately predicted the HLA-A and HLA-B alleles for most subjects in the first cohort. In an earlier analysis of approximately 590 of the donors, most TCR beta V segments were observed in productive rearrangements about 87% or about 30% of the time, broadly matching IMGT annotations. Three of the identified cytomegalovirus-associated TCR beta chains were confirmed in vitro to be specific for cytomegalovirus antigens.

The sequence links TRBV9 to TRBJ2-7; 10 junctional bases match TRBD2. Sequenced input: PBMCs. The sequence came from a male donor in good health and CMV-seronegative. The sequence in DNA is TGTGCCAGCAGCGCAGGACTAGCGGTGTCCTACGAGCAGTACTTC. Translated, it gives CASSAGLAVSYEQYF.